This passage covers 21 T cell receptor beta chains from one sample sequenced in a study of cytomegalovirus exposure and HLA in healthy donors. It was with 60 Vbeta and 13 Jbeta primers that the PCR ran. The assay was immunoSEQ multiplex PCR, and TCRdb's table has in-frame clones only and misses some. The sample lists some 150,000 clones, 77% occurring once. The sample taken for sequencing was PBMCs. These receptor sequences come from a woman aged 30 to 39 in good health and CMV-seronegative.

The rearrangement joins TRBV6-5 to TRBJ2-3; 8 bases fit TRBD1. Per germline, CDR1 MNHEY and CDR2 SVGAGI. Losses at the gene ends were 6 bases for V and 4 bases for J; bases not matched to a gene: 6. This CDR3 is built from 14 residues. In DNA, the CDR3 is TGTGCCAGCAGCCCGGACAGGGCTCCAGATACGCAGTATTTT. It yields the protein CASSPDRAPDTQYF.

V and J are TRBV5-1 and TRBJ1-1; TRBD1 is a possible D gene (5 bases). Germline V gene lookup returns CDR1 SGHRS and CDR2 YFSETQ. CDR3 length equals 13 residues. V lost 7 bases to trimming and J lost 4 bases, with 14 bases between them. CDR3 sequence (DNA): TGCGCCAGCTTTGGGGGAGGGGTCACTGAAGCTTTCTTT. It translates to CASFGGGVTEAFF.

This clone showed up just once. This chain connects TRBV10-1 to TRBJ1-1; 7 bases fit TRBD1. Germline V lookup: CDR1 WNHNN, CDR2 SYGVQD (reference sequence). The trim removed 0 bases at V and 2 bases at J, leaving 6 bases unmatched. The CDR3 runs to 16 residues. CDR3 residues: CASSESGDSSNTEAFF. The CDR3 nucleotides are TGCGCCAGCAGTGAGTCAGGGGACAGCTCCAACACTGAAGCTTTCTTT.

With respect to this clone: At one boundary the junction diverges from the germline segment, which might be a read error. J is TRBJ2-7 and V is TRBV7-7, with D perhaps TRBD2 (5 bases). The germline V gene has CDR1 SSHAT and CDR2 FNYEAQ (reference sequence). The CDR3 sequence is 14 residues long. The CDR3 spells CASSLGRTAGEQYF. CDR3 sequence (DNA): TGTGCTAGCAGCTTAGGCAGGACGGCGGGCGAGCAGTACTTC.

The chain links TRBV5-4 to TRBJ1-1; TRBD1 might be the D (6 bases). V was clipped by 0 bases and J by 4 bases, with 13 bases between them. This CDR3 contains 15 residues. Germline CDR1 is SGHNT and CDR2 is YYREEE (reference sequence). CDR3 DNA: TGTGCCAGCAGCTTGGCCGGGGGGCGTTTCACTGAAGCTTTCTTT. Protein: CASSLAGGRFTEAFF.

V is TRBV27 and J is TRBJ1-1; weak D call: TRBD1 (5 bases). V dropped 4 bases and J dropped 5 bases, with 14 bases sitting between them. The V gene's germline CDR1 is MNHEY and CDR2 SMNVEV (reference sequence). The CDR3 is 14 amino acids. CDR3 sequence (DNA): TGTGCCAGCAGTTACCAAACAGGCGTAACTGAAGCTTTCTTT. Encoded protein: CASSYQTGVTEAFF.

V is TRBV12-5 and J is TRBJ2-3, with 9 bases matching TRBD2. V shed 0 bases and J 0 bases; nucleotides not matched to a gene: 4. The CDR3 extends over 17 amino acids. From germline, CDR1 is LGHNT and CDR2 FRNRAP. CDR3 DNA sequence: TGTGCTAGTGGTTTGGTACTGAGCGGGGGGAGCACAGATACGCAGTATTTT. Its translation: CASGLVLSGGSTDTQYF.

This clone came up a few times. The chain recombines TRBV19 with TRBJ1-1, with 7 positions matching TRBD1. The germline gives CDR1 LNHDA, CDR2 SQIVND (reference sequence). This CDR3 has 14 amino acids. The V and J ends lost 4 bases and 10 bases, in that order; junction bases with no gene match: 12. As DNA, the CDR3 is TGTGCCAGTAGTACCCTCCGGGACAGCAGTTCAGCTTTCTTT. The encoded protein is CASSTLRDSSSAFF.

CDR3 sequence reads: CASSEGRGQHGSEAFF. In nucleotides, the CDR3 is TGTGCCAGCAGTGAAGGTAGGGGGCAGCATGGCTCTGAAGCTTTCTTT. The J gene is TRBJ1-1, the V gene TRBV2; 7 positions match TRBD1. V shed 1 base, J shed 6 bases, and the junction held 11 bases outside the gene matches. Germline loops: CDR1 SNHLY, CDR2 FYNNEI. CDR3 size: 16 residues.

The V and J genes are TRBV5-1 and TRBJ2-1; 7 bases line up with TRBD1. The CDR3 length is 13 residues. Per the germline V gene, CDR1 is SGHRS and CDR2 is YFSETQ. V shed 7 bases, J shed 3 bases, and the junction held 4 bases outside the gene matches. In DNA form, the CDR3 reads TGCGCCAGCCTTCGGACAGGCTACAATGAGCAGTTCTTC. Its translation is CASLRTGYNEQFF.

This chain links TRBV5-4 with TRBJ2-1; D is ambiguous. The CDR3 is 16 amino acids. The V and J ends lost 4 bases and 7 bases respectively, with 21 bases between them. Per the germline V gene, CDR1 is SGHNT and CDR2 is YYREEE (reference sequence). Written as DNA, the CDR3 is TGTGCCAGCAGCCCTCCTATTTCGGGTGGTAGGAATGAGCAGTTCTTC. It specifies CASSPPISGGRNEQFF.

This clone showed up just once. The chain uses TRBV30 and TRBJ1-1; TRBD1 might be the D (5 bases). V was shortened by 5 bases and J by 2 bases, with 18 bases between the two germline ends. Germline-derived CDR1 and CDR2 are GTSNPN and SVGIG (reference sequence). This CDR3 has 15 amino acids. CDR3 sequence: CAWAPSPGVNTEAFF. The CDR3 DNA sequence: TGTGCCTGGGCCCCCAGTCCGGGGGTAAACACTGAAGCTTTCTTT.

This clone was found a few times. The chain combines TRBV5-4 with TRBJ2-6, with D possibly matching TRBD1 (7 bases). Looked up from germline, CDR1 is SGHNT and CDR2 is YYREEE (reference sequence). This CDR3 spans 20 amino acids. Trimming removed 3 bases at V and 3 bases at J, with 25 bases between. CDR3 sequence reads: CASSSSHRQGGGSGANVLTF. The CDR3 nucleotides are TGTGCCAGCAGCTCCTCTCACAGACAGGGAGGAGGTAGTGGGGCCAACGTCCTGACTTTC.

The CDR3: CASSLSTGGSYEQYF. The CDR3, as DNA: TGCGCCAGCAGCCTTTCGACAGGGGGCAGTTACGAGCAGTACTTC. The rearrangement joins TRBV5-1 to TRBJ2-7; 10 bases agree with TRBD1. The germline gives CDR1 SGHRS, CDR2 YFSETQ. With 4 bases clipped from V and 4 bases from J, the junction kept 8 bases outside the gene matches. This CDR3 is built from 15 residues.

V is TRBV6-1 and J is TRBJ2-1; TRBD2 matches at 11 bases. The junction had 11 bases not matched to a gene; V was cut back by 3 bases and J by 4 bases. Germline V gives CDR1 MNHNS, CDR2 SASEGT. This CDR3 has 18 residues. The CDR3 nucleotides are TGTGCCAGCAGTGAGCTAGCGGGAGGCTCGTGGGGATACAATGAGCAGTTCTTC. Translation: CASSELAGGSWGYNEQFF.

The chain combines TRBV30 with TRBJ2-1; TRBD2 agrees at 8 bases. V lost 2 bases, J lost 12 bases, and 6 bases stayed unmatched. CDR3 length equals 12 residues. Germline V gives CDR1 GTSNPN, CDR2 SVGIG (reference sequence). CDR3 in DNA: TGTGCCTGGAGTCGAGCGGGAGTAGGGCAGTTCTTC. Its protein product is CAWSRAGVGQFF.

This sequence joins TRBV10-3 and TRBJ2-5; a possible D gene is TRBD2 (7 bases). Trimming removed 10 bases from V and 5 bases from J, with 20 bases in between. Germline loops: CDR1 ENHRY, CDR2 SYGVKD. This CDR3 contains 14 residues. The CDR3 sequence is CATRTQGGGETQYF. The CDR3 DNA reads as TGTGCCACCAGAACGCAGGGAGGGGGGGAGACCCAGTACTTC.

Points on this clone: Relative to the germline gene, one junction end is altered; a read error may explain this. This sample also contains other DNA sequences that code for the same CDR3. This chain connects TRBV5-4 to TRBJ2-5, with 8 nucleotides matching TRBD1. The CDR3 covers 13 residues. Germline V CDR1 and CDR2: SGHNT, YYREEE (reference sequence). The CDR3: CASSSRQGETQYF. The CDR3 nucleotides read TGCGCCAGCAGCTCAAGACAGGGGGAGACCCAGTACTTC.

Comments on this clone: The sample contains more than one DNA sequence encoding this CDR3. CDR3 DNA sequence: TGTGCCAGCAGTCCCGGCACAGATACGCAGTATTTT. It translates to CASSPGTDTQYF. The chain is built from TRBV7-3 and TRBJ2-3; no clear D. The germline gives CDR1 SGHTA, CDR2 FQGTGA. V lost 6 bases to trimming and J lost 1 base, with 5 bases between them. The CDR3 totals 12 residues.

The rearrangement links TRBV9 to TRBJ2-2, with a possible D match to TRBD2 (6 bases). The CDR3 contains 15 residues. The germline V gene has CDR1 SGDLS and CDR2 YYNGEE. V gave up 3 bases and J gave up 0 bases, with 9 bases separating them. CDR3 residues: CASSGGLPNTGELFF. The CDR3 DNA reads TGTGCCAGCAGCGGGGGACTCCCGAACACCGGGGAGCTGTTTTTT. Full variable domain (remainder filled in from reference TRBV9 and TRBJ2-2): DSGVTQTPKHLITATGQRVTLRCSPRSGDLSVYWYQQSLDQGLQFLIQYYNGEERAKGNILERFSAQQFPDLHSELNLSSLELGDSALYFCASSGGLPNTGELFFGEGSRLTVL.

This clone occurred a few times. J is TRBJ2-1 and V is TRBV11-2, with 11 bases fitting TRBD1. The V gene's germline CDR1 is SGHAT and CDR2 FQNNGV. The junction had 10 bases not matched to a gene; V was cut back by 5 bases and J by 4 bases. CDR3 size: 17 residues. In DNA, the CDR3 is TGTGCCAGCAGCCAAACCCCCGGACAGGGGGCATACAATGAGCAGTTCTTC. Encoded protein: CASSQTPGQGAYNEQFF.